These 22 T cell receptor beta chains share one sample of origin, sequenced in a study of beta chain features in type 1 diabetes. The entirety of the isolated RNA underwent reverse transcription, so expressed TCRB transcripts were sequenced. The method was immunoSEQ multiplex PCR; TCRdb's version includes in-frame clones alone and lacks a portion of them. In the table there are about 290,000 clones, around 7.8% of which are singletons. Sequences were obtained from central memory CD4+ T cells from blood. The receptors derive from a woman between 18 and 30 years old in good health.

This rearrangement joins TRBV9 to TRBJ1-1; D ambiguous. The germline V and J ends were trimmed by 0 bases and 1 base, with 7 bases remaining between them. The CDR3 extends over 14 amino acids. Germline lookup yields CDR1 SGDLS and CDR2 YYNGEE. In DNA form, the CDR3 reads TGTGCCAGCAGCGTAGGTTACGGGAACACTGAAGCTTTCTTT. As protein: CASSVGYGNTEAFF.

The chain is built from TRBV2 and TRBJ2-3, with D possibly called TRBD1 or TRBD2 (5 bases each). The V end was cut by 10 bases, the J end by 9 bases, with 20 bases between. Germline assignment: CDR1 SNHLY and CDR2 FYNNEI. The CDR3 has 13 amino acids. This CDR3 reads CAIRGVGERTQYF. The CDR3 DNA sequence: TGTGCCATCCGAGGGGTGGGGGAAAGAACGCAGTATTTT.

This clone has a handful of counts. This chain links TRBV19 with TRBJ2-5; 7 bases line up with TRBD2. The CDR3 is made up of 14 amino acids. V shed 5 bases and J 4 bases; nucleotides not matched to a gene: 7. The germline CDR1 and CDR2 sequences are LNHDA and SQIVND (reference sequence). The CDR3 nucleotides are TGTGCCAGTAGTCTAGCGGCAAACGGAGAGACCCAGTACTTC. Its translation is CASSLAANGETQYF.

The sample holds a few counts of this clone. V usage is TRBV6-6 and J usage is TRBJ2-1; 10 bases are a match to TRBD2. J was trimmed by 5 bases and V by 6 bases; bases with no gene match: 7. Per germline, CDR1 MNHNY and CDR2 SVGAGI (reference sequence). This CDR3 is 15 amino acids long. The CDR3 nucleotides are TGTGCCAGCAGGAAGCGGGAGGGTGGGGACAATGAGCAGTTCTTC. Protein sequence: CASRKREGGDNEQFF.

The chain is built from TRBV5-6 and TRBJ1-2; 7 nucleotides match TRBD1. V lost 5 bases, J lost 4 bases, and 8 bases stayed unmatched. Germline V CDR1 and CDR2: SGHDT, YYEEEE. There are 14 residues in the CDR3. Here the CDR3 reads CASRGRGQSYGYTF. CDR3 in DNA: TGTGCCAGCAGAGGACGGGGACAGTCCTATGGCTACACCTTC.

This clone occurred a few times. This chain joins TRBV28 and TRBJ2-2; a weak D match, TRBD2 (7 bases). Germline V gives CDR1 MDHEN, CDR2 SYDVKM. Between the trimmed V and J ends, which lost 6 bases and 1 base, there was a span of 15 bases. CDR3 length: 16 amino acids. DNA of the CDR3: TGTGCCAGCAGCCTCCGGGGAGGGGGGAACACCGGGGAGCTGTTTTTT. Translation: CASSLRGGGNTGELFF.

Of note for this clone: A read error may be the cause here, since a much bigger clone is one base away. This sequence joins TRBV7-2 and TRBJ2-6; D ambiguous. This CDR3 has 16 residues. Germline V gene lookup returns CDR1 SGHTA and CDR2 FQGNSA. V lost 5 bases and J lost 0, with 11 bases in between. As DNA, the CDR3 is TGTGCCAGCAGCGTTGGTCTTATCTCTGGGGCCAACGTCCTGACTTTC. It is translated as CASSVGLISGANVLTF.

This clone has a handful of counts. A junction end diverges from the germline sequence, so it may reflect a read error. This chain uses TRBV10-3 with TRBJ1-2; D is perhaps TRBD1 (6 bases). The CDR3 runs 16 residues. Germline V CDR1 and CDR2: ENHRY, SYGVKD. DNA of the CDR3: TGTGCCATCAGTCGTGCACAGGGAGATCCTAAATATGGCTACACCTTC. Translation: CAISRAQGDPKYGYTF.

This clone was counted many times. V and J are TRBV19 and TRBJ1-1, with a tentative D call TRBD1 (6 bases). V was cut by 7 bases and J by 0 bases, with 15 bases left in between. This CDR3 has 15 residues. Germline V gives CDR1 LNHDA, CDR2 SQIVND (reference sequence). The DNA of the CDR3 is TGTGCCAGTAAGCGACAGGCTTTTATGAACACTGAAGCTTTCTTT. Translation: CASKRQAFMNTEAFF.

There are a few counts of this clone. The chain employs TRBV5-4 and TRBJ2-3; 15 nucleotides line up with TRBD2. Germline V gene sequence: CDR1 SGHNT, CDR2 YYREEE (reference sequence). The CDR3 runs 17 residues. V lost 4 bases and J lost 6; bases outside the gene matches: 9. The CDR3 region has the DNA TGTGCCAGCAGCCCCTCGGGGACTAGCGGGGGGAAGGATACGCAGTATTTT. Protein product: CASSPSGTSGGKDTQYF.

The genes are TRBV27 and TRBJ2-5; TRBD2 aligns across 11 bases. Losses at the gene ends were 1 base for V and 6 bases for J; bases not matched to a gene: 10. There are 17 residues in the CDR3. CDR1 and CDR2 (germline): MNHEY, SMNVEV (reference sequence). The CDR3 here is CASSLYSSGGPRKTQYF. For the CDR3, the DNA is TGTGCCAGCAGTTTATACTCTAGCGGGGGGCCTCGCAAGACCCAGTACTTC.

Only a few counts were recorded for this clone. At one end the junction does not follow the germline gene, possibly because of a read error. The chain carries TRBV2 and TRBJ2-2; D assignment may be TRBD1 or TRBD2 (5 bases each). In germline, CDR1 is SNHLY, CDR2 FYNNEI. There are 13 residues in the CDR3. The CDR3 nucleotides are TGTGCCACTTCGAGAGGTTATTATGGGGGGCTGTTTTTT. Amino acids: CATSRGYYGGLFF.

This clone was observed a handful of times. The chain combines TRBV5-1 with TRBJ2-1; 11 nucleotides line up with TRBD2. J lost 3 bases, V lost 4 bases, and 12 bases had no gene match. CDR1 SGHRS and CDR2 YFSETQ come from the germline V gene. The CDR3 is 18 amino acids. The CDR3 DNA sequence: TGCGCCAGCAGCCCCCAAGGCGCTAGCGGGGGGATCTACAATGAGCAGTTCTTC. Amino acids: CASSPQGASGGIYNEQFF.

V and J are TRBV7-2 and TRBJ2-5; no clear D gene. Looked up from germline, CDR1 is SGHTA and CDR2 is FQGNSA. The CDR3 runs to 15 residues. The ends were cut back, 7 bases at V and 5 bases at J, with 20 bases in the middle. CDR3 sequence (DNA): TGTGCCAGCAACCTGGGATTTTTGTTTCAGGAGACCCAGTACTTC. Residues: CASNLGFLFQETQYF. Full variable domain (remainder filled in from reference TRBV7-2 and TRBJ2-5): GAGVSQSPSNKVTEKGKDVELRCDPISGHTALYWYRQSLGQGLEFLIYFQGNSAPDKSGLPSDRFSAERTGGSVSTLTIQRTQQEDSAVYLCASNLGFLFQETQYFGPGTRLLVL.

The chain is built from TRBV5-4 and TRBJ1-2, with 7 bases lining up with TRBD1. Germline values: CDR1 SGHNT, CDR2 YYREEE (reference sequence). This CDR3 has 15 amino acids. V dropped 4 bases and J dropped 3; count of bases not matched to a gene: 9. Written as DNA, the CDR3 is TGTGCCAGCAGCCTTCCCGGGCAGGGGGACTATGGCTACACCTTC. Protein sequence: CASSLPGQGDYGYTF.

This clone appeared a few times. The genes are TRBV30 and TRBJ2-1, with D unresolved. CDR3 length equals 13 residues. V shed 5 bases and J shed 4 bases, with 12 bases lying between them. Germline CDR1 and CDR2: GTSNPN and SVGIG (reference sequence). The CDR3 region is CAWARLRYNEQFF. For the CDR3, the DNA is TGTGCCTGGGCCCGTTTGAGGTACAATGAGCAGTTCTTC.

This chain links TRBV2 with TRBJ2-2; 7 bases are shared with TRBD2. The ends lost 6 bases at V and 4 bases at J; junction bases unmatched: 2. Germline V gives CDR1 SNHLY, CDR2 FYNNEI. This CDR3 has 13 residues. The CDR3 spells CASRTSRTGELFF. The CDR3 coding sequence is TGTGCCAGCAGGACTAGCCGCACCGGGGAGCTGTTTTTT.

In its sample, this clone was seen a few times. V usage is TRBV27 and J usage is TRBJ1-6; D remains ambiguous. This CDR3 has 16 amino acids. CDR1 is MNHEY, CDR2 SMNVEV, per germline (reference sequence). The V gene lost 6 bases and the J gene lost 3 bases, with 15 bases spanning the gap. CDR3 loop: CASRLSTAGYNSPLHF. As DNA, the CDR3 is TGTGCCAGCAGGCTCTCAACTGCTGGCTATAATTCACCCCTCCACTTT.

CDR3 nucleotide sequence: TGCAGCGTTGAACAGGGGGCGAATGAGCAGTTCTTC. Encoded protein: CSVEQGANEQFF. V is TRBV29-1 and J is TRBJ2-1; TRBD1 agrees at 8 bases. This CDR3 has 12 residues. V dropped 2 bases and J dropped 7; count of bases not matched to a gene: 1. Germline V lookup: CDR1 SQVTM, CDR2 ANQGSEA.

CDR3 loop: CSAIRQGIPFF. CDR3 nucleotides: TGCAGTGCTATAAGACAGGGGATACCTTTCTTT. The chain links TRBV20-1 to TRBJ1-1, with 8 bases fitting TRBD1. CDR1 DFQATT and CDR2 SNEGSKA come from the germline V gene (reference sequence). V shed 4 bases, J shed 12 bases, and the junction held 7 bases outside the gene matches. CDR3 size: 11 residues.

This clone has a handful of counts. The J gene is TRBJ2-6, the V gene TRBV5-4; the match to TRBD1 covers 9 bases. J gave up 8 bases and V 0 bases, and 6 bases lay outside the gene matches. This CDR3 comprises 16 residues. Germline V gene data show CDR1 as SGHNT and CDR2 as YYREEE (reference sequence). The CDR3, as DNA: TGTGCCAGCAGCTTGGCACCGGGACAGGGCCCCAACGTCCTGACTTTC. Its protein product is CASSLAPGQGPNVLTF. Complete variable domain (other parts from reference TRBV5-4 and TRBJ2-6): ETGVTQSPTHLIKTRGQQVTLRCSSQSGHNTVSWYQQALGQGPQFIFQYYREEENGRGNFPPRFSGLQFPNYSSELNVNALELDDSALYLCASSLAPGQGPNVLTFGAGSRLTVL.

The V gene is TRBV29-1, the J gene TRBJ1-1; TRBD1 might be the D (5 bases). The CDR3 runs 13 residues. The ends were cut back, 5 bases at V and 1 base at J, with 11 bases in the middle. From germline, CDR1 is SQVTM and CDR2 ANQGSEA. CDR3: CSVRGYQNTEAFF. As DNA, the CDR3 is TGCAGCGTTCGGGGCTACCAGAACACTGAAGCTTTCTTT.